A single sample gave rise to the 4 T cell receptor beta chains below, sequenced in a study of blood T cell repertoires in COVID-19. Using immunoSEQ multiplex PCR, the repertoire was profiled, and TCRdb retains in-frame clones only, with some absent. The sample records some 280,000 clones, around 89% being singletons. Sample: peripheral blood. Source of these receptors: a woman aged 55-69 years with acute or convalescent COVID-19.

The chain joins TRBV7-6 to TRBJ2-1, with TRBD2 matching over 9 bases. The CDR3 sequence is 16 residues long. V lost 5 bases and J lost 6; bases outside the gene matches: 11. The germline gives CDR1 SGHVS, CDR2 FNYEAQ. CDR3 protein: CASSTYSGRRANEQFF. The CDR3 DNA reads as TGTGCCAGCAGCACTTATAGCGGGAGAAGGGCCAATGAGCAGTTCTTC.

The rearrangement joins TRBV19 to TRBJ1-2; 8 bases are a match to TRBD1. Germline assignment: CDR1 LNHDA and CDR2 SQIVND (reference sequence). The junction had 5 bases not matched to a gene; V was cut back by 1 base and J by 1 base. This CDR3 has 16 amino acids. CDR3 DNA sequence: TGTGCCAGTAGTATAGTTCGGGACAGGATTAACTATGGCTACACCTTC. Amino acids: CASSIVRDRINYGYTF.

The chain uses TRBV4-1 and TRBJ2-7, with D tentatively TRBD2 (6 bases). The germline gives CDR1 MGHRA, CDR2 YSYEKL. The CDR3 contains 15 residues. With 4 bases removed from V and 2 bases from J, the gap between germline ends came to 15 bases. Written as DNA, the CDR3 is TGCGCCAGCAGCCCGATAGGGCGCGGGACCTACGAGCAGTACTTC. It yields the protein CASSPIGRGTYEQYF.

This rearrangement joins TRBV11-2 to TRBJ2-7; 7 bases map to TRBD2. This CDR3 has 14 residues. CDR1 and CDR2 from the germline V gene are SGHAT and FQNNGV. Unmatched junction bases numbered 6, after V lost 3 bases and J lost 4 bases. Here the CDR3 reads CASSLGLAAYEQYF. CDR3 sequence (DNA): TGTGCCAGCAGCTTGGGGCTAGCGGCTTACGAGCAGTACTTC.